This T cell receptor beta chain was documented in a study of immune evolution from preneoplasia to lung adenocarcinoma. The wider study: HLA loss of heterozygosity: 6% to 7.5% AIS, under 19% MIA, around 33% ADC, none AAH.

Profiled with immunoSEQ multiplex PCR; TCRdb holds only in-frame clones, not every one. The sample shows 20,000 to 25,000 clones, over 70% of them seen only once. Germline CDR1 SEHNR, CDR2 FQNEAQ (reference sequence). The V gene lost 0 bases and the J gene lost 2 bases, with 7 bases spanning the gap. This CDR3 spans 14 amino acids. Study-level findings and limits: Top clone frequencies peaked in normal lung, apparently declining through invasive adenocarcinoma.

Premalignant or tumor cells were enriched by macro-dissection after pathologic assessment. Comments on this clone: No antigen is known for it.

Sequencing was carried out using FFPE invasive lung adenocarcinoma tissue. The TCR sequence derives from a person aged 55 to 69 with lung adenocarcinoma. The chain has TRBV7-9 and TRBJ1-1; no firm D call. The CDR3 region has the DNA TGTGCCAGCAGCTTAGCCTCAATAAACACTGAAGCTTTCTTT. It codes for CASSLASINTEAFF.